This note documents a single T cell receptor beta chain sequence. Its target is not known. The data stem from a study of blood T cells in healthy people across ages. Regarding the study as a whole: Diversity of TCR beta per million T cells declined in a roughly linear way with age. Reliance upon unsorted PBMCs precluded definitive naive versus antigen-experienced comparison. Both higher diversity and more naive CD4+ cells marked long-lived donors when set against aged donors.

A J-beta primer mix and a sample-barcoded 5' primer were used in a second PCR of roughly 6 to 11 cycles. TCRdb re-called the 5' RACE reads with MiXCR, one entry per CDR3 protein. This sample has about 780,000 distinct CDR3 sequences; 46% occur once, and the top ten carry around 18%. In germline, CDR1 is SGHRS, CDR2 YFSETQ. The CDR3 has 15 residues. The trim removed 4 bases at V and 4 bases at J, leaving 9 bases unmatched. The sample was blood. The genes are TRBV5-1 and TRBJ2-3, with 7 positions matching TRBD2. This receptor was taken from a man at least 80 years old in good health. CDR3: CASSPSGTGPDTQYF. The CDR3 DNA is TGCGCCAGCAGCCCTAGCGGAACGGGGCCAGATACGCAGTATTTT.